The next 23 T cell receptor beta chains were all read from a single sample in a study of blood T cells in healthy people across ages. With a J-beta primer mix and a sample-barcoded 5' primer, a second PCR ran roughly 6 to 12 cycles. From the 5' RACE reads, TCRdb called clonotypes with MiXCR, one entry per CDR3 protein. The sample lists 750,000 to 950,000 distinct CDR3 sequences, 25% to 30% occurring once. The data also belong to a second study, concerning T cells of mothers and their children.

The sequenced sample consisted of blood. The receptors originated from a boy aged 5-17 years in good health.

This clonotype has more than one count but fewer than ten. The genes are TRBV27 and TRBJ1-2; D not certain. Germline CDR1 reads MNHEY; CDR2 reads SMNVEV (reference sequence). V was trimmed by 5 bases and J by 7 bases, leaving 14 bases between them. The CDR3 runs to 13 residues. The CDR3, as DNA: TGTGCCAGCAGTGCACGGGCCCAAAGTGGCTACACCTTC. Its translation: CASSARAQSGYTF.

This clonotype was recorded at least ten times. This rearrangement joins TRBV29-1 to TRBJ2-5; D unresolved. The V end was cut by 2 bases, the J end by 5 bases, with 12 bases between. This CDR3 spans 13 amino acids. Germline CDR1 is SQVTM and CDR2 is ANQGSEA. The CDR3 protein is CSVESDLGETQYF. Here the CDR3 DNA reads TGCAGCGTTGAATCGGACCTAGGGGAGACCCAGTACTTC.

This clonotype was counted between two and nine times. The chain links TRBV7-3 to TRBJ2-1; D is possibly TRBD1 (6 bases). The CDR3 is made up of 15 amino acids. The V end was cut by 5 bases, the J end by 0 bases, with 11 bases between. Germline V gene data show CDR1 as SGHTA and CDR2 as FQGTGA. CDR3 nucleotides: TGTGCCAGCAGCACAGGGAGTGGCTCCTACAATGAGCAGTTCTTC. Translated: CASSTGSGSYNEQFF.

This chain joins TRBV7-2 and TRBJ2-5, with D maybe TRBD2 (5 bases). The DNA end lines up better with TRBJ2-7; the J call may be wrong. The CDR3 is 16 residues long. The germline CDR1 and CDR2 sequences are SGHTA and FQGNSA. CDR3 coding DNA: TGTGCCAGCAGCTCTAGCCGGTACGCGGATTCCTACGAGCAGTACTTC. Encoded protein: CASSSSRYADSYEQYF.

The rearrangement joins TRBV5-1 to TRBJ2-4; 10 bases are shared with TRBD2. The CDR3 loop spans 15 amino acids. Germline V gene data show CDR1 as SGHRS and CDR2 as YFSETQ. The V gene end was trimmed by 4 bases and the J gene end by 5 bases; junction bases not matched to a gene: 6. For the CDR3, the DNA is TGCGCCAGCAGCCCAAGCGGGAGGGACGAAAACATTCAGTACTTC. Translation: CASSPSGRDENIQYF.

The genes are TRBV20-1 and TRBJ1-6, with 8 nucleotides matching TRBD1. Germline assignment: CDR1 DFQATT and CDR2 SNEGSKA (reference sequence). This CDR3 comprises 14 residues. J gave up 6 bases and V 4 bases, and 5 bases lay outside the gene matches. The CDR3 sequence: CSATQGASNSPLHF. CDR3 nucleotide sequence: TGCAGTGCTACCCAGGGGGCGAGTAATTCACCCCTCCACTTT.

The chain couples TRBV5-4 to TRBJ2-3, with 13 bases that match TRBD2. Germline lookup yields CDR1 SGHNT and CDR2 YYREEE (reference sequence). The CDR3 contains 16 residues. The trim removed 4 bases at V and 0 bases at J, leaving 2 bases unmatched. The CDR3 loop is CASSMTSGGSTDTQYF. The CDR3 nucleotides read TGTGCCAGCAGCATGACTAGCGGGGGGAGCACAGATACGCAGTATTTT. Using reference TRBV5-4 and TRBJ2-3 for the parts outside the CDR3, the full variable domain is ETGVTQSPTHLIKTRGQQVTLRCSSQSGHNTVSWYQQALGQGPQFIFQYYREEENGRGNFPPRFSGLQFPNYSSELNVNALELDDSALYLCASSMTSGGSTDTQYFGPGTRLTVL.

This clonotype came up once. V gene TRBV7-2 combines with J gene TRBJ2-5; 12 positions agree with TRBD2. The end of the DNA is better explained by TRBJ2-1, so the J call may be wrong. The CDR3 loop spans 16 amino acids. The germline CDR1 and CDR2 sequences are SGHTA and FQGNSA. In DNA form, the CDR3 reads TGTGCCAGCAGCTTAGAGCTAGCGGGGGGGTGGGATGAGCAGTTCTTC. Translating it yields CASSLELAGGWDEQFF.

J is TRBJ2-4 and V is TRBV6-1; a possible D gene is TRBD2 (5 bases). From germline, CDR1 is MNHNS and CDR2 SASEGT. V was pared by 2 bases and J by 0 bases, with 8 bases between. The CDR3 contains 15 residues. The CDR3 loop reads CASSEPGLAKNIQYF. The CDR3 DNA reads TGTGCCAGCAGTGAACCTGGACTAGCCAAAAACATTCAGTACTTC.

In its sample, this clonotype was seen a few times. The chain uses TRBV6-2 or TRBV6-3 and TRBJ2-1, with D uncertain. V lost 7 bases and J lost 4, with 11 bases in between. Germline-derived CDR1 and CDR2 are MNHEY and SVGEGT. There are 13 residues in the CDR3. The CDR3 DNA sequence: TGTGCCAGCAACGGGCAGATTTACAATGAGCAGTTCTTC. This sequence encodes CASNGQIYNEQFF.

This clonotype turned up a few times. The V call is TRBV20-1, the J call TRBJ2-3; 9 bases match TRBD2. Losses at the gene ends were 6 bases for V and 11 bases for J; bases not matched to a gene: 9. The V gene's germline CDR1 is DFQATT and CDR2 SNEGSKA (reference sequence). The CDR3 is made up of 12 amino acids. This chain's CDR3 is CSALGAGGMQYF. The CDR3 DNA reads TGCAGTGCCCTCGGAGCGGGGGGTATGCAGTATTTT.

The chain employs TRBV5-1 and TRBJ1-1, with no clear D. Germline V gene data show CDR1 as SGHRS and CDR2 as YFSETQ. V was shortened by 1 base and J by 7 bases, with 11 bases between the two germline ends. The CDR3 contains 13 residues. The CDR3 DNA follows: TGCGCCAGCAGCTTGCTGCAGGAGGGTGAAGCTTTCTTT. This translates into CASSLLQEGEAFF. The whole variable domain, filled in from reference TRBV5-1 and TRBJ1-1, reads KAGVTQTPRYLIKTRGQQVTLSCSPISGHRSVSWYQQTPGQGLQFLFEYFSETQRNKGNFPGRFSGRQFSNSRSEMNVSTLELGDSALYLCASSLLQEGEAFFGQGTRLTVV.

This clonotype was counted a few times. This chain joins TRBV5-1 and TRBJ2-6; 7 bases fit TRBD1. V lost 0 bases and J lost 2; bases outside the gene matches: 5. The CDR3 loop spans 17 amino acids. Germline CDR1 is SGHRS and CDR2 is YFSETQ. In nucleotides, the CDR3 is TGCGCCAGCAGCTTGGGGTCCGGGACAGCTGGGGCCAACGTCCTGACTTTC. Translated, it gives CASSLGSGTAGANVLTF.

The rearrangement joins TRBV24-1 to TRBJ2-3, with D maybe TRBD1 (6 bases). CDR3 length: 15 residues. CDR1 is KGHDR, CDR2 SFDVKD, per germline. Trimming removed 6 bases from V and 4 bases from J, with 16 bases in between. CDR3 amino acids: CATSFGGRGADTQYF. CDR3 nucleotides: TGTGCCACCAGTTTTGGGGGCAGGGGAGCAGATACGCAGTATTTT.

The chain has TRBV7-2 and TRBJ2-6; D remains ambiguous. V dropped 0 bases and J dropped 0 bases, with 9 bases sitting between them. Germline lookup yields CDR1 SGHTA and CDR2 FQGNSA. This CDR3 is built from 17 residues. CDR3 sequence reads: CASSLASTNSGANVLTF. For the CDR3, the DNA is TGTGCCAGCAGCTTAGCTAGTACCAACTCTGGGGCCAACGTCCTGACTTTC. The full variable domain, with the rest looked up from reference TRBV7-2 and TRBJ2-6, is GAGVSQSPSNKVTEKGKDVELRCDPISGHTALYWYRQSLGQGLEFLIYFQGNSAPDKSGLPSDRFSAERTGGSVSTLTIQRTQQEDSAVYLCASSLASTNSGANVLTFGAGSRLTVL.

This clonotype was observed a handful of times. The gene calls are TRBV3-1 and TRBJ2-3; 12 bases are a match to TRBD2. The CDR3 has 19 amino acids. Trimming at V came to 1 base and at J to 5 bases, leaving 13 bases not matched to a gene. Germline values: CDR1 LGHDT, CDR2 YNNKEL (reference sequence). CDR3 sequence: CASSQGARLTSGGIDTQYF. CDR3 DNA: TGTGCCAGCAGCCAAGGGGCCAGGTTGACTAGCGGGGGAATAGATACGCAGTATTTT.

Only a few counts were recorded for this clonotype. The chain uses TRBV11-2 and TRBJ2-7, with 7 bases matching TRBD1. The germline V gene has CDR1 SGHAT and CDR2 FQNNGV. V dropped 3 bases and J dropped 2; count of bases not matched to a gene: 7. The CDR3 loop spans 15 amino acids. CDR3 sequence reads: CASSFRRDRTYEQYF. In DNA form, the CDR3 reads TGTGCCAGCAGCTTCCGACGGGACAGAACCTACGAGCAGTACTTC.

The chain links TRBV9 to TRBJ1-2, with 8 bases identical to TRBD1. The V segment lost 3 bases and the J segment 4 bases; nucleotides outside the gene matches: 5. Germline-derived CDR1 and CDR2 are SGDLS and YYNGEE. The CDR3 is 14 residues long. The CDR3 reads CASSEGQGAYGYTF. Written as DNA, the CDR3 is TGTGCCAGCAGCGAGGGGCAGGGGGCCTATGGCTACACCTTC.

V and J are TRBV29-1 and TRBJ2-7, with 11 bases fitting TRBD1. The CDR3 sequence is 15 residues long. Trimming removed 5 bases from V and 3 bases from J; junction bases left unmatched: 9. Germline loops: CDR1 SQVTM, CDR2 ANQGSEA. The DNA for the CDR3 is TGCAGCGTTCAAAAGGCCGGGACAGGGGGCTACGAGCAGTACTTC. Protein product: CSVQKAGTGGYEQYF.

There are a few counts of this clonotype. The chain uses TRBV5-6 and TRBJ2-3; D is perhaps TRBD2 (6 bases). Trimming cost V 1 base and J 2 bases, with 11 bases left between them. This CDR3 has 15 amino acids. CDR1 SGHDT and CDR2 YYEEEE come from the germline V gene. The CDR3 nucleotides are TGTGCCAGCAGCTTGTACGGGGGTGTCACAGATACGCAGTATTTT. It encodes CASSLYGGVTDTQYF.

The chain combines TRBV5-1 with TRBJ2-3, with 9 bases fitting TRBD1. CDR1 SGHRS and CDR2 YFSETQ come from the germline V gene. V shed 4 bases and J 3 bases; nucleotides not matched to a gene: 9. The CDR3 spans 16 residues. In DNA, the CDR3 is TGCGCCAGCAGCGTGGACAGGGGAATCGGTACAGATACGCAGTATTTT. Protein sequence: CASSVDRGIGTDTQYF.

In the case of this clonotype: One end of the junction is discordant with germline, which a read error may explain. This chain uses TRBV6-6 with TRBJ1-1; TRBD1 aligns across 7 bases. The germline gives CDR1 MNHNY, CDR2 SVGAGI (reference sequence). CDR3 size: 15 residues. The CDR3 nucleotides are TGTGCCAGCAGACCCTCAGGGGGGATGAACACTGAAGCCTTCTTT. Amino acids: CASRPSGGMNTEAFF.

Comment on this clonotype: The junction does not match germline at one end; this may be a read error. The genes are TRBV5-1 and TRBJ1-2; D call uncertain. The CDR3 has 12 amino acids. CDR1 and CDR2 (germline): SGHRS, YFSETQ. The CDR3 DNA sequence: TGCGTCAGCAACCCCGGGGATCATGGCTACACCTTC. The encoded protein is CVSNPGDHGYTF.